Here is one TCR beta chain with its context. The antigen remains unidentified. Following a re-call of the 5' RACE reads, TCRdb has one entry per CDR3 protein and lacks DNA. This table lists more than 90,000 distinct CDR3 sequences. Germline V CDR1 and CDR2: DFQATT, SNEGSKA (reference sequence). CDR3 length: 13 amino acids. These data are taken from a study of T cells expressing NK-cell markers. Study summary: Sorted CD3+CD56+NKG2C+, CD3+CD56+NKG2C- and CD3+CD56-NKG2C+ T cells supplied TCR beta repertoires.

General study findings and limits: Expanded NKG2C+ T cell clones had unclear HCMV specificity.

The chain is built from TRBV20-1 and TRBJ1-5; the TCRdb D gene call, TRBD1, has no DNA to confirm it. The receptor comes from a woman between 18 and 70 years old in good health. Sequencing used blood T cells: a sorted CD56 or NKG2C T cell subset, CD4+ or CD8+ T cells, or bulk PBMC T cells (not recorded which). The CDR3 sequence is CSGRDSSNQPQHF.